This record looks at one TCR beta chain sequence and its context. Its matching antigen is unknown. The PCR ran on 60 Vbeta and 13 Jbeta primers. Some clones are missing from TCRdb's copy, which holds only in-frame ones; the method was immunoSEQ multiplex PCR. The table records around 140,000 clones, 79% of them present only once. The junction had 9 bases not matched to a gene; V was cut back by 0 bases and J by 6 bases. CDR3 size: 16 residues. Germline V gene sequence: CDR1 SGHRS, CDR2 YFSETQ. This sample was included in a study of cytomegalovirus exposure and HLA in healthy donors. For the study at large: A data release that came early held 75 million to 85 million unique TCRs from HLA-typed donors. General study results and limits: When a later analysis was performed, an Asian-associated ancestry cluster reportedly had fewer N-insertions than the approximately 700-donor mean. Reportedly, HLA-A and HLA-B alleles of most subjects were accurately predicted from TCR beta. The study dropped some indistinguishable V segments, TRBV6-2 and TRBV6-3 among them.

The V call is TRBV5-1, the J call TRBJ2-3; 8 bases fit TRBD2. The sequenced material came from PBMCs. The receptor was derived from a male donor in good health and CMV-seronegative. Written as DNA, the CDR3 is TGCGCCAGCAGCTTGGTTGGGGGACTAGTCGACGATACGCAGTATTTT. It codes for CASSLVGGLVDDTQYF.